This T cell receptor beta chain emerged from a study of T cell changes during pregnancy in multiple sclerosis. V dropped 2 bases and J dropped 5 bases, with 12 bases sitting between them. CDR1 is SGHTA, CDR2 FQGTGA, per germline. The CDR3 runs to 14 residues. Measured with immunoSEQ multiplex PCR; TCRdb has only the in-frame clones, and not every one. The repertoire holds roughly 90,000 clones, roughly 90% seen once, with 1.5% to 2% in the top ten. The receptor comes from a female donor in good health, enrolled as a control in a pregnancy study. This specimen was peripheral blood, taken in the first trimester of pregnancy. The chain uses TRBV7-3 and TRBJ2-5; a possible D gene is TRBD2 (7 bases). CDR3 coding DNA: TGTGCCAGCAGCTTAGGGGGGGCCGTTGAGACCCAGTACTTC. This encodes CASSLGGAVETQYF.